This T cell receptor (beta chain) was obtained from a study of T cells in Graves' hyperthyroidism and ophthalmopathy (dated by TCRdb to 2018 to 2020). Regarding the study in general: Peripheral blood was sampled at the time of initial diagnosis, prior to any treatment. To identify TCR V-J signatures that set the groups apart, the researchers used a discovery cohort of 100 patients, made up of under 45 with Graves' ophthalmopathy and some 55 with stable Graves' hyperthyroidism. Prospective prediction of ophthalmopathy was tested in an independent validation cohort consisting of about 19 hyperthyroidism patients and more than 15 patients who later progressed to ophthalmopathy. The roughly 90 discovery patients were divided at random into training and test sets in a 7:3 ratio. The study also compared thyroid tissue and blood T-cell repertoires from a handful of Graves' hyperthyroidism patients. After sampling, hyperthyroidism patients received methimazole starting at 30 mg daily, and ophthalmopathy patients received high-dose intravenous methylprednisolone. The paper describes TCR Vbeta CDR3 sequencing of roughly 130 peripheral blood samples, made up of around 41 ophthalmopathy patients, around 78 hyperthyroidism patients and 17 progressor patients.

The TCR beta CDR3 regions were amplified from RNA transcripts. A first-round RT-PCR of the TCR CDR3 used the HTBI primer set with the Qiagen OneStep RT-PCR kit. A second multiplex PCR round built the libraries, followed by size selection and purification. Sequencing of the libraries was done on an Illumina HiSeq2000 using paired-end 100 bp reads. The authors' pipeline ran thus. SOAPnuke was used to process the raw data, throwing out any read that contained adapters or uncalled bases, had a mean Phred below 15, or lacked an exact constant-primer or identifier match. High-quality paired reads were merged with COPE v1.2.5, and unique nucleotide sequences were defined as clonotypes. MiTCR v1.1 was used to align the clonotypes against IMGT TRBV, TRBD and TRBJ reference segments. The analysis was restricted to V-J combinations with a frequency above 0.0001, which together covered just over 98% of the repertoires. The TCS score was defined as F50 (clonal expansion) divided by E x V (chaos), with BLOSUM62-based TCRdist calculated between CDR3 peptides within each V-J. Welch's t-statistics and random forest reduced around 550 V-J features to 13, which were used in a naive Bayes classifier (R e1071). TCRdb redid the processing of the public reads, applying fastp at Q25 and MiXCR, and retained in-frame beta chains. All rows with the same CDR3 protein become a single entry with the most common DNA and genes. TCRdb's processing, not the authors' own work, is the source of the V and J calls. Across this sample there are over 300,000 distinct CDR3 sequences, with roughly 15% seen only once. The ten largest make up approximately 35% of the sample.

The germline V gene yields MNHEY for CDR1 and SVGEGT for CDR2. The CDR3 runs 17 residues from the cysteine to the phenylalanine. The entry retains the CDR3 DNA only, 51 bases that are in frame from base 1. V is pruned by 6 bases and J by 0 bases, leaving 8 bases of the junction without a gene match. Remarks on this clonotype: Which antigen it targets is not known. Base qualities are missing; no much larger clone stands one base away.

Moderately to severely active disease, a Clinical Activity Score of at least 3, a NOSPECS grade of at least 4, and a duration under 3 months were present in ophthalmopathy patients. Patients with uncontrolled infections, other autoimmune diseases, pregnancy or lactation were excluded. Diagnoses were established on the basis of clinical symptoms, serum thyroxine and TRAb, thyroid ultrasound, and orbital computed tomography. PBMCs were isolated from more than 8 ml of fresh peripheral blood by Ficoll-Paque density gradient centrifugation. Total RNA was extracted using Trizol reagent, and RNA quality was assessed on an Agilent 2100 Bioanalyzer. Results and caveats for the whole study, not just this receptor: Blood samples also contained most of the expanded thyroid clonotypes (frequency above 0.001), which suggests that blood repertoires may reflect thyroid immune responses. Sample size was not statistically predetermined, and blinding of investigators to group allocation was not performed. In validation, the model predicted progression to ophthalmopathy with just under 71% sensitivity and around 72% specificity, a median of around 6.6 months before onset. A model built on a 13 V-J signature distinguished ophthalmopathy from stable hyperthyroidism, reaching roughly 88% sensitivity and approximately 83% specificity in cross-validation and 80%/75% in testing.

The receptor was isolated from a middle-aged woman with Graves' ophthalmopathy. Sequences were obtained from blood. In this chain, TRBV6-2 or TRBV6-3 is recombined with TRBJ2-6; 7 bases in the junction line up with TRBD1. This receptor carries the CDR3 CASSFRTGYSGANVLTF. DNA sequence: TGTGCCAGCAGCTTTCGGACAGGTTACTCTGGGGCCAACGTCCTGACTTTC.